This T cell receptor (beta chain) was sequenced for a study of blood T cell repertoires in COVID-19. TCRdb keeps only in-frame clones here, not all; method: immunoSEQ multiplex PCR. The profile shows 260,000 or so clones, approximately 88% of them singletons. The source material was peripheral blood. The source is a human donor in a cohort sampled during active COVID-19.

CDR3 region: CASSQVTEDTEAFF. DNA of the CDR3: TGCGCCAGCAGCCAAGTTACAGAAGACACTGAAGCTTTCTTT. V gene TRBV4-1 combines with J gene TRBJ1-1; D is undetermined. The CDR3 is 14 amino acids. Per the germline V gene, CDR1 is MGHRA and CDR2 is YSYEKL. The ends were cut back, 1 base at V and 3 bases at J, with 9 bases in the middle.